This T cell receptor (beta chain) was captured by sequencing in a study of blood T cells in healthy people across ages. Whole-study context: Every two T cells gave about one barcoded beta molecule via template switching.

Study results and caveats: A greater number of naive CD4+ cells and higher diversity distinguished long-lived donors from aged donors. For the donors, CMV status was unknown and possibly confounded expanded clonotype changes.

Researchers report isolating at least 6.5 million PBMCs per sample. On this clonotype: Its target is not known.

A J-beta primer mix and a sample-barcoded 5' primer were used in a second PCR of about 7 to 12 cycles. One entry per CDR3 protein, called by TCRdb with MiXCR from the 5' RACE reads. Of roughly 2 million distinct CDR3 sequences listed, less than 50% were seen once; the top ten hold approximately 2.1%. Germline CDR1 reads DFQATT; CDR2 reads SNEGSKA (reference sequence). The CDR3 is made up of 15 amino acids. Deletions cut 6 bases from V and 1 base from J, with 16 bases between. The chain is built from TRBV20-1 and TRBJ1-5; D not certain. The sample taken for sequencing was blood. This clonotype was obtained from a woman aged 40 to 50 in good health. The CDR3 sequence is CSARRRGGSNQPQHF. Here the CDR3 DNA reads TGCAGTGCGAGACGCCGGGGTGGCAGCAATCAGCCCCAGCATTTT.